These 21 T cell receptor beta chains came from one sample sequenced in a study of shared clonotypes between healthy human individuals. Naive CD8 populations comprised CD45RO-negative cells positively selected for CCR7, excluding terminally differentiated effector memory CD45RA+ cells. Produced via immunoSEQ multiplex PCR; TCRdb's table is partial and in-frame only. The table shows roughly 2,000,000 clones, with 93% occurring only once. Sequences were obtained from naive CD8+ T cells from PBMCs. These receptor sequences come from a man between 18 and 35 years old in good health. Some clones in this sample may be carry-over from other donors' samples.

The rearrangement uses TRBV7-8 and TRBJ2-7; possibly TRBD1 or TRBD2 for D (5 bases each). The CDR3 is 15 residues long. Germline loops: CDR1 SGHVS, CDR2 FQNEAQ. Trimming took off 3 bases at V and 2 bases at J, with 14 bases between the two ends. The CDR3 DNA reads TGTGCCAGCAGCTTGAGCATGGGGGTGGCCTACGAGCAGTACTTC. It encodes CASSLSMGVAYEQYF.

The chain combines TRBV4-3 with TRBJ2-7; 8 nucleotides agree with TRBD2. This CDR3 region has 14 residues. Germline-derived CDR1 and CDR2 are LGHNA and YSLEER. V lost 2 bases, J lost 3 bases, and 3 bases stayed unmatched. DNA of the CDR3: TGCGCCAGCAGCCAACGACTAGCGCGCTACGAGCAGTACTTC. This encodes CASSQRLARYEQYF.

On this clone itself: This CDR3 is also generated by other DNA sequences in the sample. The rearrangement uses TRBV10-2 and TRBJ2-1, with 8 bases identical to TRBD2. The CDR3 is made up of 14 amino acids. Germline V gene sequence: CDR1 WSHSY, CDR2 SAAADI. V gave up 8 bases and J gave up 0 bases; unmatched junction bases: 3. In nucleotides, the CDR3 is TGCGCCAGCCTCAGCGGGAGCTCCTACAATGAGCAGTTCTTC. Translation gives CASLSGSSYNEQFF.

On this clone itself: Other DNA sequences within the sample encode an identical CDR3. DNA of the CDR3: TGCGCCAGCAGCTTGGTAGGGGGGGCCTACAATGAGCAGTTCTTC. This encodes CASSLVGGAYNEQFF. The chain carries TRBV5-1 and TRBJ2-1; weak D call: TRBD2 (7 bases). Germline lookup yields CDR1 SGHRS and CDR2 YFSETQ. The V end lost 0 bases, the J end lost 2 bases, and 9 bases lay between the germline ends. This CDR3 is built from 15 residues.

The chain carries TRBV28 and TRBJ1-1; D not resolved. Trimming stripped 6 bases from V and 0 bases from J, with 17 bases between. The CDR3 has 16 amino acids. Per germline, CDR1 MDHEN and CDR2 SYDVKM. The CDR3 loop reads CASRLKADYVNTEAFF. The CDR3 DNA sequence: TGTGCCAGCAGACTTAAAGCGGACTATGTGAACACTGAAGCTTTCTTT.

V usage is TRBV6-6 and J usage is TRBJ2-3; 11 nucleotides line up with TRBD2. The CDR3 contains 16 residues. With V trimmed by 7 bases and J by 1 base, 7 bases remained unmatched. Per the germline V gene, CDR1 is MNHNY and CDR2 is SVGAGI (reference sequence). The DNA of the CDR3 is TGTGCCAGCATCCTCGGGACTAGCGGCCGCACAGATACGCAGTATTTT. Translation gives CASILGTSGRTDTQYF.

As DNA, the CDR3 is TGTGCCAGCAGCCAAGGGATAGGGGGCTACGAGCAGTACTTC. This codes for CASSQGIGGYEQYF. The chain employs TRBV4-2 and TRBJ2-7, with a possible D match to TRBD1 (6 bases). CDR3 size: 14 residues. CDR1 LGHNA and CDR2 YNFKEQ come from the germline V gene. Trimming pared 1 base from V and 3 bases from J, leaving 10 bases between.

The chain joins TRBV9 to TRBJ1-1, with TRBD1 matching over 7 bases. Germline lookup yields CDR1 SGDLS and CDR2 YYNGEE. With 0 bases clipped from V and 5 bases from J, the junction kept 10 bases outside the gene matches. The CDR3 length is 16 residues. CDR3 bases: TGTGCCAGCAGCGTAGGAGGGGGAACAGGGGCTACTGAAGCTTTCTTT. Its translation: CASSVGGGTGATEAFF.

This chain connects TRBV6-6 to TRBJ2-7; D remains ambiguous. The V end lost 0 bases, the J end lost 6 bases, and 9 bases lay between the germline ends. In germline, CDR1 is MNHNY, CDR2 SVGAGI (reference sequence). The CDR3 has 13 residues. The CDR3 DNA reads TGTGCCAGCAGTTACTCGGAGCAGCTCGAGCAGTACTTC. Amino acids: CASSYSEQLEQYF.

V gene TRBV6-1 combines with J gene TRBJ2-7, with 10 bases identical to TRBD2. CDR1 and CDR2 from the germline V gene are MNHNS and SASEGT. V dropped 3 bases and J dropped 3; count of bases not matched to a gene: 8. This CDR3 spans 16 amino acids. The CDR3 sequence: CASSDGTWTSGYEQYF. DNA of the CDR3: TGTGCCAGCAGTGATGGAACCTGGACTAGCGGCTACGAGCAGTACTTC.

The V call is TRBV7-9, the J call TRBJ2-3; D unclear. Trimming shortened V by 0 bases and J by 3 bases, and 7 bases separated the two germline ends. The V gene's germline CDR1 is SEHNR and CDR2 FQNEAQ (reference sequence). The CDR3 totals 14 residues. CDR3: CASSLATLTDTQYF. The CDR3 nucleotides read TGTGCCAGCAGCTTAGCGACGTTAACAGATACGCAGTATTTT.

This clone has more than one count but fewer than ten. The CDR3 DNA reads as TGTGCCAGCAGCGGTAGGGGTTTTGGAGCTTTCTTT. Translating gives CASSGRGFGAFF. The chain has TRBV9 and TRBJ1-1; possibly TRBD1 for D (5 bases). V gave up 3 bases and J gave up 10 bases, with 13 bases separating them. The V gene's germline CDR1 is SGDLS and CDR2 YYNGEE. The CDR3 is made up of 12 amino acids.

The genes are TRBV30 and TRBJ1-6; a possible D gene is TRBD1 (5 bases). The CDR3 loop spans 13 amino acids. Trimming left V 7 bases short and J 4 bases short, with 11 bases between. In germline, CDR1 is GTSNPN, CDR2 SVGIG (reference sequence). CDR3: CALQEGYNSPLHF. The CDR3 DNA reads TGTGCCTTGCAAGAGGGGTATAATTCACCCCTCCACTTT.

The CDR3 loop reads CASSQDLFGEETQYF. CDR3 bases: TGCGCCAGCAGCCAAGATTTATTTGGGGAAGAGACCCAGTACTTC. This chain joins TRBV4-1 and TRBJ2-5, with D unresolved. V gave up 0 bases and J gave up 3 bases, with 11 bases separating them. Germline V CDR1 and CDR2: MGHRA, YSYEKL. CDR3 length equals 15 residues.

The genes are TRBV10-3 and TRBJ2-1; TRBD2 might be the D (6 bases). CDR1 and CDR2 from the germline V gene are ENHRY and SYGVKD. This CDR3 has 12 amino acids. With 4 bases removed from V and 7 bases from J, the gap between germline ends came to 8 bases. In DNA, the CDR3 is TGTGCCATCAGTGCGGAGGGAAATGAGCAGTTCTTC. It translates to CAISAEGNEQFF.

Written as DNA, the CDR3 is TGTGCCACCGGACCGGGACATCAACTTTCTGGAAACACCATATATTTT. Encoded protein: CATGPGHQLSGNTIYF. The chain joins TRBV15 to TRBJ1-3; tentatively, D is TRBD1 (6 bases). Per the germline V gene, CDR1 is LNHNV and CDR2 is YYDKDF (reference sequence). The CDR3 is 16 residues long. V was cut by 8 bases and J by 1 base, with 18 bases left in between.

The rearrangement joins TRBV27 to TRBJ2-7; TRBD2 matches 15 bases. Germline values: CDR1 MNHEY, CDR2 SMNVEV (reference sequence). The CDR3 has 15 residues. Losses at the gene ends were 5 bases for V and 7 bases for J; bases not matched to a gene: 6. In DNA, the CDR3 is TGTGCCAGCAGTCCAGGGACTAGCGGGAGGAAAGAGCAGTACTTC. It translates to CASSPGTSGRKEQYF.

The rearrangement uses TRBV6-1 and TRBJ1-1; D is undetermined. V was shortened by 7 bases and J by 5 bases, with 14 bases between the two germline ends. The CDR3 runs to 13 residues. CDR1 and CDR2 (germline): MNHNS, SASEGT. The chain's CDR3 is CASTDRSWTEAFF. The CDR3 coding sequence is TGTGCCAGCACTGACCGGTCCTGGACTGAAGCTTTCTTT.

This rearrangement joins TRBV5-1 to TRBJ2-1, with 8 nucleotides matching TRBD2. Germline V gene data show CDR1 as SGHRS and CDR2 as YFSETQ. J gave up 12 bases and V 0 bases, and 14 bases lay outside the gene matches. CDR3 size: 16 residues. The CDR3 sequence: CASSLDNTGGLIGQFF. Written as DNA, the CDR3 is TGCGCCAGCAGCTTGGATAACACGGGAGGGCTGATTGGGCAGTTCTTC.

This CDR3 reads CASSQEPRGNEQFF. The CDR3 coding sequence is TGCGCCAGCAGCCAAGAGCCCAGGGGCAATGAGCAGTTCTTC. V is TRBV4-1 and J is TRBJ2-1, with D perhaps TRBD1 (6 bases). CDR3 length: 14 residues. Per the germline V gene, CDR1 is MGHRA and CDR2 is YSYEKL. V gave up 0 bases and J gave up 6 bases, with 9 bases separating them.

CDR3 protein: CASSLVPPGLAGVRNYEQYF. The CDR3 DNA follows: TGTGCCAGCAGTTTAGTCCCCCCGGGACTAGCGGGAGTTCGCAACTACGAGCAGTACTTC. The rearrangement joins TRBV27 to TRBJ2-7, with 14 bases identical to TRBD2. From germline, CDR1 is MNHEY and CDR2 SMNVEV (reference sequence). The trim removed 2 bases at V and 3 bases at J, leaving 15 bases unmatched. The CDR3 has 20 amino acids.